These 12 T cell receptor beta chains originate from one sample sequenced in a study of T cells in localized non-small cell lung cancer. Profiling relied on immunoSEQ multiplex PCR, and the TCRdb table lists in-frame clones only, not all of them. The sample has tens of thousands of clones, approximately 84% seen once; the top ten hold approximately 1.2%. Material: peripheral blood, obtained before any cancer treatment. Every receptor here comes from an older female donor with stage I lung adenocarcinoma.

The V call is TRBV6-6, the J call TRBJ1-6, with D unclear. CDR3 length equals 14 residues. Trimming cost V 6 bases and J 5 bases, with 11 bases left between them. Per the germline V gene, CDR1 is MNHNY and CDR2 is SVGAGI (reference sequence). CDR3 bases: TGTGCCAGCAGGTTGCCCCGGAATAATTCACCCCTCCACTTT. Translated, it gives CASRLPRNNSPLHF.

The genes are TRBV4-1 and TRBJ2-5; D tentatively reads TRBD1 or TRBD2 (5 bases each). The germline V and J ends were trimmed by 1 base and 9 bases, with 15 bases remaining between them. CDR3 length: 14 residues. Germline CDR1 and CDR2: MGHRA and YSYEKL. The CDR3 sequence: CASSQVLRGGAQYF. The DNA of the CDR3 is TGCGCCAGCAGCCAAGTTTTGAGGGGTGGGGCCCAGTACTTC.

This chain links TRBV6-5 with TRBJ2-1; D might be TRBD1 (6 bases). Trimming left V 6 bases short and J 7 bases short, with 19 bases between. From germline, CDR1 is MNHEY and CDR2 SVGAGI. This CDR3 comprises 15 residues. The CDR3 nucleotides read TGTGCCAGCAGCCCGACAGGATTACGAGGGAATGAGCAGTTCTTC. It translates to CASSPTGLRGNEQFF.

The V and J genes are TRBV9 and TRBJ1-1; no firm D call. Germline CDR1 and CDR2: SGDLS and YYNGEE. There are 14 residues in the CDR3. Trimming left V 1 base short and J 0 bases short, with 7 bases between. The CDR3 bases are TGTGCCAGCAGCGTAACCGGGGTGAACACTGAAGCTTTCTTT. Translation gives CASSVTGVNTEAFF.

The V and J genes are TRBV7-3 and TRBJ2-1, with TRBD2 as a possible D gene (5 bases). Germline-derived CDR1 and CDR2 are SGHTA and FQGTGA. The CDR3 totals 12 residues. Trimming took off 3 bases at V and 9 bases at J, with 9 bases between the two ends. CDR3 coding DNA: TGTGCCAGCAGCTTGCTAGCCGGTGAGCAGTTCTTC. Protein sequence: CASSLLAGEQFF.

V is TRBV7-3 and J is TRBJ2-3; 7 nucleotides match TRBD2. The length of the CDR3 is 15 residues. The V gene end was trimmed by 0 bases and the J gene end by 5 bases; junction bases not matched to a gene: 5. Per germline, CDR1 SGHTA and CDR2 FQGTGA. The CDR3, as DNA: TGTGCCAGCAGCTTAACGGGAGGGTTTGAAGATACGCAGTATTTT. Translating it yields CASSLTGGFEDTQYF.

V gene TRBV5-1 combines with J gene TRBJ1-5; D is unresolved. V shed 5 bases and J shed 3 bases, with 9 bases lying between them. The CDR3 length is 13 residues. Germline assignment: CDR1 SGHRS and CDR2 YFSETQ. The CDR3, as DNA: TGCGCCAGCAGTAATGACCCCAATCAGCCCCAGCATTTT. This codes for CASSNDPNQPQHF.

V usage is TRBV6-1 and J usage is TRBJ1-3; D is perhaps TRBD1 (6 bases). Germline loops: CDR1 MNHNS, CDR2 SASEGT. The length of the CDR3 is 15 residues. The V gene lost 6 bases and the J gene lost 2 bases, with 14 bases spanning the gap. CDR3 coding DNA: TGTGCCAGCAGAAGGACGGGACAAACTGGAAACACCATATATTTT. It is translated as CASRRTGQTGNTIYF.

CDR3 nucleotide sequence: TGCGCCAGCAGCCTTCAAACAGGGTCCACCGGGGAGCTGTTTTTT. It encodes CASSLQTGSTGELFF. The rearrangement joins TRBV5-1 to TRBJ2-2; maybe TRBD1 (6 bases). V dropped 4 bases and J dropped 4 bases, with 14 bases sitting between them. Germline V gene lookup returns CDR1 SGHRS and CDR2 YFSETQ. This CDR3 spans 15 amino acids. The variable domain in full, with the rest retrieved from reference TRBV5-1 and TRBJ2-2, is KAGVTQTPRYLIKTRGQQVTLSCSPISGHRSVSWYQQTPGQGLQFLFEYFSETQRNKGNFPGRFSGRQFSNSRSEMNVSTLELGDSALYLCASSLQTGSTGELFFGEGSRLTVL.

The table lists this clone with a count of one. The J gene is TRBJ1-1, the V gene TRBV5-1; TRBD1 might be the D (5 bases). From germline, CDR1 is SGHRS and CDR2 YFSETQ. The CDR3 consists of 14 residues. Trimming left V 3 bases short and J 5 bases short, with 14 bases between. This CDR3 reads CASSSQGFGTEAFF. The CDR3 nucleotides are TGCGCCAGCAGCTCCCAGGGTTTCGGGACTGAAGCTTTCTTT.

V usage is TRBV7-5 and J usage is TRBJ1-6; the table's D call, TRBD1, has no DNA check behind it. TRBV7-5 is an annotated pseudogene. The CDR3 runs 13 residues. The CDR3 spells CARSPRTDSPLHF. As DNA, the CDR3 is TGTGCCAGAAGCCCTCGGACAGATTCACCCCTCCACTTT.

CDR3: CAISKLDIANTGELFF. DNA for the CDR3: TGTGCCATCAGTAAATTGGACATCGCGAACACCGGGGAGCTGTTTTTT. The chain couples TRBV10-3 to TRBJ2-2; TRBD1 might be the D (5 bases). The CDR3 totals 16 residues. CDR1 is ENHRY and CDR2 is SYGVKD in the germline V gene. Trimming pared 5 bases from V and 0 bases from J, leaving 13 bases between.